This T cell receptor (beta chain) was sequenced in a study of early T cells in non-severe SARS-CoV-2 infection. Looking at the study overall: Whole-blood bulk RNA, unsorted, was sequenced, and chains were unpaired. Findings and limits, study-wide: Matching results from VDJdb favored anti-spike CD8 responses, leaving private and CD4 specificities undetected.

Unique molecular identifiers were attached to individual cDNA molecules. TCRdb re-called the 5' RACE reads with MiXCR, one entry per CDR3 protein. Among approximately 35,000 distinct CDR3 sequences listed, under 6% were seen once. This clonotype has a count of ten or more. The antigen is not known. The CDR3 has 13 residues. Unmatched junction bases numbered 6, after V lost 4 bases and J lost 7 bases. The sample consisted of whole blood. The rearrangement links TRBV12-3 or TRBV12-4 to TRBJ2-7; TRBD1 aligns across 8 bases. The clonotype was recovered from an adult who was a healthcare worker with PCR-confirmed SARS-CoV-2 infection or an uninfected control (not recorded which). As DNA, the CDR3 is TGTGCCAGCAGTTCACAGGGGGGAACAGAGCAGTACTTC. The encoded protein is CASSSQGGTEQYF.